Listed below are T cell receptor beta chains from one sample, sequenced in a study of cytomegalovirus exposure and HLA in healthy donors. Sequencing was performed with immunoSEQ multiplex PCR; in TCRdb, only in-frame clones are kept and a portion is missing. The sample holds over 200,000 clones; approximately 87% are singletons and the top ten take roughly 1.3%. Sequenced: PBMCs. These receptors originate from a human donor in good health. Each CDR3 is given with its conserved first and last residue. D genes are given only for firm matches. Where a row states a size, it is once, few, many or the class of an expanded clone; other rows omit it.

cdr3_length	d_call	v_call	clone_size	j_call	cdr3_nt	cdr3_aa
13	TRBD2	TRBV29-1	once	TRBJ2-7	TGCAGCGCCCGGGCTAGCGGGTCCTACGAGCAGTACTTC	CSARASGSYEQYF
15	TRBD1	TRBV27	few	TRBJ1-1	TGTGCCAGCAGTGCTAGACAGGGGCGTTATTCTGAAGCTTTCTTT	CASSARQGRYSEAFF
19	TRBD1	TRBV6-1	-	TRBJ1-1	TGTGCCAGCAGTGAAGCTCTACCATGGACAGGGGGCCCGAACACTGAAGCTTTCTTT	CASSEALPWTGGPNTEAFF
13	TRBD2	TRBV28	-	TRBJ2-1	TGTGCCAGCAGTTTGGCGGGAGGCAATGAGCAGTTCTTC	CASSLAGGNEQFF
18	-	TRBV4-2	-	TRBJ2-1	TGTGCCAGCAGCCAAGAGATTCTCGGAGGGAGAGGTAGCAATGAGCAGTTCTTC	CASSQEILGGRGSNEQFF
17	TRBD1	TRBV19	-	TRBJ1-1	TGTGCCAGTAGTATAATGGGGACAGGGTTTGAGCGCGGAGAAGCTTTCTTT	CASSIMGTGFERGEAFF
15	TRBD1	TRBV16	-	TRBJ2-1	TGTGCCAGCAGCCAGGCCGGGACAGGGGACAATGAGCAGTTCTTC	CASSQAGTGDNEQFF
15	TRBD1	TRBV9	few	TRBJ2-7	TGTGCCAGCAGCGTAGGAGGGACAGAAACCTACGAGCAGTACTTC	CASSVGGTETYEQYF
13	-	TRBV6-1	-	TRBJ1-1	TGTGCCAGCAGTTCCCGGGGGGGGACTGAAGCTTTCTTT	CASSSRGGTEAFF
12	-	TRBV28	-	TRBJ1-5	TGTGCCAGCAGTCCACCGGGACAGCCCCAGCATTTT	CASSPPGQPQHF
16	TRBD2	TRBV11-2	-	TRBJ2-7	TGTGCCAGCAGCTTGTGGGAAGCGGGAGGTTCCTACGAGCAGTACTTC	CASSLWEAGGSYEQYF
15	TRBD1	TRBV7-2	-	TRBJ1-2	TGTGCCAGCACCCTACCGGGACAGGGGGACTATGGCTACACCTTC	CASTLPGQGDYGYTF
19	TRBD2	TRBV4-2	few	TRBJ2-2	TGTGCCAGCAGCCCCACGGGGACTAGCGGGAGGGCCGGCACCGGGGAGCTGTTTTTT	CASSPTGTSGRAGTGELFF
17	-	TRBV9	-	TRBJ2-1	TGTGCCAGCAGCGTAGGAGGTTATGGCGGCTCCTACAATGAGCAGTTCTTC	CASSVGGYGGSYNEQFF
12	-	TRBV7-9	-	TRBJ1-1	TGTGCCAGCAGCTTTTCGGACACTGAAGCTTTCTTT	CASSFSDTEAFF
16	TRBD1	TRBV5-1	-	TRBJ1-2	TGCGCCAGCAGCTTGGAAGGACAGGGGATCGGCTATGGCTACACCTTC	CASSLEGQGIGYGYTF
16	-	TRBV7-9	-	TRBJ2-1	TGTGCCAGCAGCCCGTTCGGGACACAACCTTACAATGAGCAGTTCTTC	CASSPFGTQPYNEQFF
15	TRBD2	TRBV18	-	TRBJ2-7	TGTGCCAGCTCACCAAACTTCTACGGGGGGGACGAGCAGTACTTC	CASSPNFYGGDEQYF
14	-	TRBV6-5	-	TRBJ2-5	TGTGCCAGCAGCTACCTGGGGCAGGGGGAGACCCAGTACTTC	CASSYLGQGETQYF
13	-	TRBV19	-	TRBJ2-5	TGTGCCAGTAGTAACGGACAAGGAGAGACCCAGTACTTC	CASSNGQGETQYF
11	-	TRBV29-1	-	TRBJ1-2	TGCAGCTATACAGATAACTATGGCTACACCTTC	CSYTDNYGYTF
14	TRBD1	TRBV6-5	-	TRBJ2-7	TGTGCCAGCAGGACGGGACAGACAGACTACGAGCAGTACTTC	CASRTGQTDYEQYF